This entry is about one TCR beta chain. The source of the sample is a study of blood T cell repertoires in COVID-19. The CDR3 consists of 13 residues. Between the trimmed V and J ends, which lost 10 bases and 3 bases, there was a span of 16 bases. Germline V CDR1 and CDR2: ENHRY, SYGVKD. The method was immunoSEQ multiplex PCR; TCRdb's version includes in-frame clones alone and lacks a portion of them. In the table there are 65,000 to 95,000 clones, over 85% of which are singletons. The sequence was collected from a man in his forties or fifties with active COVID-19. This chain uses TRBV10-3 with TRBJ2-7; weak D call: TRBD2 (6 bases). Sequenced input: peripheral blood. CDR3 coding DNA: TGTGCCACCGCCGGAGGGATTGGCTACGAGCAGTACTTC. Residues: CATAGGIGYEQYF.